This T cell receptor beta chain was captured by sequencing in a study of human T cells and chemical hapten exposure. The CDR3 totals 15 residues. Trimming took 0 bases from V and 10 from J; bases not matched to a gene: 5. From germline, CDR1 is MNHEY and CDR2 SVGAGI. The time point denotes: patch test 1, 2 weeks after DPC sensitization. Treatment here: therapeutic diphenylcyclopropenone sensitization with weekly scalp DPC. Each CDR3 protein is one row after TCRdb ran MiXCR on the RACE reads. The table shows 380,000 or so distinct CDR3 sequences, with roughly 5% occurring only once. The sequences come from whole blood, collected in connection with sensitization to the hapten diphenylcyclopropenone (DPC). The genes are TRBV6-5 and TRBJ1-6; TRBD1 matches 8 bases. The receptor was isolated from a woman aged 45-65 years with alopecia areata. Some clones in this sample may be carry-over from other donors' samples. The CDR3 DNA follows: TGTGCCAGCAGTTACTCGTCAGGGGGCGTATCACCCCTCCACTTT. Amino acid sequence: CASSYSSGGVSPLHF.